These 13 T cell receptor beta chains share one sample of origin, sequenced in a study of Ad26.COV2.S vaccination and SARS-CoV-2 variants. TCRdb keeps only in-frame clones here, not all; method: immunoSEQ multiplex PCR. The table records about 350,000 clones, about 89% of them present only once. Treatment described: over 15 received Ad26.COV2.S at low or high dose, single or two shots; roughly five received placebo; per-sample allocation not given. Sampling happened 63 days after the first vaccine or placebo injection. Sequencing used peripheral blood, obtained in a trial of Ad26.COV2.S vaccine versus placebo. Receptor source: a person aged 18-65 years who received the Ad26.COV2.S COVID-19 vaccine or a placebo.

This chain connects TRBV7-2 to TRBJ1-1, with TRBD1 matching 12 bases. The CDR3 is 15 residues long. The germline V gene encodes CDR1 SGHTA and CDR2 FQGNSA. The J segment lost 7 bases and the V segment lost 6 bases, leaving 9 bases of the junction unmatched. This CDR3 reads CASSLPGQGAFEAFF. The DNA for the CDR3 is TGTGCCAGCAGTCTACCGGGACAGGGGGCGTTTGAAGCTTTCTTT. Full variable domain (outside the CDR3, taken from reference TRBV7-2 and TRBJ1-1): GAGVSQSPSNKVTEKGKDVELRCDPISGHTALYWYRQSLGQGLEFLIYFQGNSAPDKSGLPSDRFSAERTGGSVSTLTIQRTQQEDSAVYLCASSLPGQGAFEAFFGQGTRLTVV.

This chain links TRBV7-2 with TRBJ2-3; the D is unclear. Germline lookup yields CDR1 SGHTA and CDR2 FQGNSA. The CDR3 runs to 14 residues. The V gene lost 1 base and the J gene lost 2 bases, with 7 bases spanning the gap. In DNA, the CDR3 is TGTGCCAGCAGCTTAGTTCCATCCACAGATACGCAGTATTTT. Translating gives CASSLVPSTDTQYF.

V usage is TRBV6-2 or TRBV6-3 and J usage is TRBJ2-1; D may match TRBD1 or TRBD2 (5 bases each). This CDR3 is built from 17 residues. CDR1 is MNHEY and CDR2 is SVGEGT in the germline V gene. V was shortened by 6 bases and J by 7 bases, with 25 bases between the two germline ends. In DNA, the CDR3 is TGTGCCAGCAGCCCCGACAGAACACTAGGGATTTTGAATGAGCAGTTCTTC. Protein product: CASSPDRTLGILNEQFF.

V and J are TRBV18 and TRBJ2-3; TRBD1 matches 8 bases. Germline-derived CDR1 and CDR2 are KGHSH and LQKENI. V dropped 6 bases and J dropped 3; count of bases not matched to a gene: 8. CDR3 length equals 15 residues. CDR3 bases: TGTGCCAGCTCGGCCCGGGACAGGAAGACAGATACGCAGTATTTT. Its translation: CASSARDRKTDTQYF.

The J gene is TRBJ2-7, the V gene TRBV19; 9 bases match TRBD2. From germline, CDR1 is LNHDA and CDR2 SQIVND (reference sequence). V was pared by 4 bases and J by 4 bases, with 11 bases of the junction left unmatched. This CDR3 is 16 amino acids long. In DNA, the CDR3 is TGTGCCAGTAGTAAGAGAGATAGCGGGAGCCGGTACGAGCAGTACTTC. Encoded protein: CASSKRDSGSRYEQYF.

The chain joins TRBV3-1 (or the pseudogene TRBV3-2) to TRBJ2-5; perhaps TRBD2 as D (5 bases). Deletions cut 2 bases from V and 5 bases from J, with 15 bases between. The germline V gene encodes CDR1 LGHDT and CDR2 YNNKEL (reference sequence). The CDR3 length is 15 residues. The CDR3 region has the DNA TGTGCCAGCAGCCAACGGGCGGGCCAAGGGGAGACCCAGTACTTC. Residues: CASSQRAGQGETQYF.

This clone has only one observation. The V gene is TRBV7-9, the J gene TRBJ1-1, with 10 bases matching TRBD1. The CDR3 runs to 17 residues. The junction had 13 bases not matched to a gene; V was cut back by 5 bases and J by 4 bases. In germline, CDR1 is SEHNR, CDR2 FQNEAQ (reference sequence). The CDR3 bases are TGTGCCAGCAGCCCAGGGACAGGGGTGGGTCAGGGCACTGAAGCTTTCTTT. It yields the protein CASSPGTGVGQGTEAFF.

The genes are TRBV19 and TRBJ1-1, with 7 bases identical to TRBD1. This CDR3 comprises 16 residues. With 4 bases clipped from V and 4 bases from J, the junction kept 12 bases outside the gene matches. Germline CDR1 reads LNHDA; CDR2 reads SQIVND (reference sequence). CDR3 amino acids: CASSRYRGVGTTEAFF. CDR3 coding DNA: TGTGCCAGTAGTAGATACAGGGGAGTGGGTACCACTGAAGCTTTCTTT.

The gene calls are TRBV28 and TRBJ2-7, with D possibly being TRBD2 (5 bases). The germline CDR1 and CDR2 sequences are MDHEN and SYDVKM. The CDR3 runs to 14 residues. The germline V and J ends were trimmed by 10 bases and 0 bases, with 16 bases remaining between them. CDR3 residues: CATSMTGNSYEQYF. CDR3 DNA: TGTGCCACCTCGATGACGGGGAACTCCTACGAGCAGTACTTC.

This chain connects TRBV7-2 to TRBJ1-1; D is uncertain. CDR1 and CDR2 from the germline V gene are SGHTA and FQGNSA. V dropped 3 bases and J dropped 6 bases, with 11 bases sitting between them. This CDR3 is built from 13 residues. The CDR3 coding sequence is TGTGCCAGCAGCTTGGCCGATCCCGCTGAAGCTTTCTTT. Translating gives CASSLADPAEAFF.

This clone was seen once. The rearrangement uses TRBV7-9 and TRBJ2-1; tentatively, D is TRBD2 (6 bases). This CDR3 region has 18 residues. Germline-derived CDR1 and CDR2 are SEHNR and FQNEAQ (reference sequence). V dropped 2 bases and J dropped 5 bases, with 22 bases sitting between them. The CDR3 region is CASSLLGNFLAIHNEQFF. CDR3 DNA sequence: TGTGCCAGCAGCTTACTCGGCAACTTTCTAGCGATCCACAATGAGCAGTTCTTC.

With respect to this clone: Mismatch with germline at one junction end may stem from a read error. The chain combines TRBV18 with TRBJ2-4; 7 bases are shared with TRBD2. The CDR3 length is 15 residues. Germline V gene sequence: CDR1 KGHSH, CDR2 LQKENI. CDR3 in amino acids: CASSPSAGAQNIQYF. In DNA form, the CDR3 reads TGTGCCAGCTCACCATCGGCGGGAGCCCAAAACATTCAGTACTTC.

V is TRBV9 and J is TRBJ1-2; 9 bases fit TRBD1. The germline gives CDR1 SGDLS, CDR2 YYNGEE. The V and J ends lost 3 bases and 4 bases, in that order; junction bases with no gene match: 10. This CDR3 is 16 amino acids long. The CDR3 nucleotides read TGTGCCAGCAGCGGACTTAGACAGGGGGATGGCTATGGCTACACCTTC. Translating it yields CASSGLRQGDGYGYTF.